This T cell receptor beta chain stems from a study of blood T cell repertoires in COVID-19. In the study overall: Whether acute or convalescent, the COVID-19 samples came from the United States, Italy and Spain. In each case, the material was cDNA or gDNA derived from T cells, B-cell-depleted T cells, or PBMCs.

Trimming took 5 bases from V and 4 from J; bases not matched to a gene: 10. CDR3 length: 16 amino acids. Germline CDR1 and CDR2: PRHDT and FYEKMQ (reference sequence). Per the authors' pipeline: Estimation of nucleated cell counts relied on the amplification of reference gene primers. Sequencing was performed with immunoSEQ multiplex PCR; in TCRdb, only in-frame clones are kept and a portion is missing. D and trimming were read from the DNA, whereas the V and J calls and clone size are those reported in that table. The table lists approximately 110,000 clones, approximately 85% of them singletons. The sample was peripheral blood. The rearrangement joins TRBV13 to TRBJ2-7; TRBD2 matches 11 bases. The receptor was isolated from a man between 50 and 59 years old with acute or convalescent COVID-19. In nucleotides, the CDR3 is TGTGCCAGCAGCATTAGCGGGAGGGCCCTGGGGTACGAGCAGTACTTC. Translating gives CASSISGRALGYEQYF.